The text below deals with one TCR beta chain. Authors' methods: Amplification from reference gene primers served as the basis for estimated nucleated cell counts. Measured with immunoSEQ multiplex PCR; TCRdb has only the in-frame clones, and not every one. The D gene and trimming were derived from the DNA, and the V and J assignments and clone size from that table. This table holds 50,000 to 85,000 clones, 91% found once. This specimen belongs to a study of blood T cell repertoires in COVID-19. Study details: Both acute and convalescent COVID-19 samples were obtained from the United States, Italy and Spain.

This receptor was taken from a human donor in a cohort sampled during active COVID-19. Source material: peripheral blood.

CDR3 loop: CASSEAAGLTNEKLFF. The CDR3 DNA reads TGTGCCAGCAGTGAAGCCGCGGGTTTAACTAATGAAAAACTGTTTTTT. V usage is TRBV2 and J usage is TRBJ1-4; no definite D call. Germline V gene lookup returns CDR1 SNHLY and CDR2 FYNNEI. Trimming stripped 0 bases from V and 1 base from J, with 9 bases between. There are 16 residues in the CDR3. Variable domain in full (rest from reference TRBV2 and TRBJ1-4): EPEVTQTPSHQVTQMGQEVILRCVPISNHLYFYWYRQILGQKVEFLVSFYNNEISEKSEIFDDQFSVERPDGSNFTLKIRSTKLEDSAMYFCASSEAAGLTNEKLFFGSGTQLSVL.